A single TCR beta chain is shown here with its context. Its antigen is still unknown. Before the COVID-19 pandemic, during about 2010-2019, CD4+ T cells were taken from unexposed donors. The cells were cultured for around ten days before CD4+ T cells were isolated. As cell numbers allowed, unexposed-donor CD4+ T cells faced SARS-CoV-2 S/N and four cold-coronavirus spikes. Clones were sequenced by immunoSEQ multiplex PCR, and TCRdb holds only the in-frame ones, with some missing. Altogether under 30,000 clones are present, roughly four fifths being singletons, with the ten largest covering around 15%. These data originate in a study of CD4 T cells in relation to SARS-CoV-2 and coronaviruses. Sequenced material: CD4+ T cells from PBMCs, cultured in vitro. The receptor's source is a human donor in good health.

CDR3 sequence reads: CASSEMAKAYEQYF. CDR3 in DNA: TGCGCCAGCAGTGAGATGGCCAAAGCCTACGAGCAGTACTTC. The gene calls are TRBV10-1 and TRBJ2-7, with D unresolved. This CDR3 comprises 14 residues. Trimming removed 2 bases at V and 2 bases at J, with 10 bases between. Germline V gene data show CDR1 as WNHNN and CDR2 as SYGVQD (reference sequence).